The 7 T cell receptor beta chains below were found in one sample sequenced in a study of blood T cell repertoires in COVID-19. Data came from immunoSEQ multiplex PCR; TCRdb stores just in-frame clones and leaves some out. The data show 130,000 to 150,000 clones, with roughly 80% seen just once and 3% held by the top ten. The sequenced material came from peripheral blood. The receptors were sampled from a woman between 40 and 55 years old with active or convalescent COVID-19.

The CDR3 is CASSLGDGLNYGYTF. CDR3 DNA sequence: TGTGCCAGCAGCTTGGGAGACGGCCTTAACTATGGCTACACCTTC. This chain connects TRBV11-2 to TRBJ1-2; D uncertain. In germline, CDR1 is SGHAT, CDR2 FQNNGV. Between the trimmed V and J ends, which lost 3 bases and 1 base, there was a span of 12 bases. This CDR3 has 15 residues.

V gene TRBV15 combines with J gene TRBJ2-7, with D possibly being TRBD1 (6 bases). V lost 0 bases and J lost 3, with 12 bases in between. Per germline, CDR1 LNHNV and CDR2 YYDKDF (reference sequence). CDR3 length: 15 residues. The CDR3 region is CATSRDPGHLYEQYF. CDR3 DNA sequence: TGTGCCACCAGCAGAGACCCGGGACACCTCTACGAGCAGTACTTC. The full variable domain, in which reference TRBV15 and TRBJ2-7 provide the parts outside the CDR3, is DAMVIQNPRYQVTQFGKPVTLSCSQTLNHNVMYWYQQKSSQAPKLLFHYYDKDFNNEADTPDNFQSRRPNTSFCFLDIRSPGLGDTAMYLCATSRDPGHLYEQYFGPGTRLTVT.

The V gene is TRBV6-5, the J gene TRBJ2-7; 7 nucleotides line up with TRBD1. Germline loops: CDR1 MNHEY, CDR2 SVGAGI. V lost 6 bases, J lost 0 bases, and 5 bases stayed unmatched. The CDR3 covers 14 residues. The CDR3 here is CASSRWTGSYEQYF. CDR3 coding DNA: TGTGCCAGCAGCCGATGGACAGGCTCCTACGAGCAGTACTTC.

The chain carries TRBV6-2 or TRBV6-3 and TRBJ1-1, with 10 bases matching TRBD1. This CDR3 comprises 16 residues. With 2 bases clipped from V and 2 bases from J, the junction kept 5 bases outside the gene matches. Looked up from germline, CDR1 is MNHEY and CDR2 is SVGEGT. The CDR3 region is CASSYDRGLLNTEAFF. CDR3 nucleotide sequence: TGTGCCAGCAGTTACGACAGGGGGCTTCTTAACACTGAAGCTTTCTTT.

The chain uses TRBV10-3 and TRBJ2-3; 9 nucleotides align to TRBD2. With 7 bases clipped from V and 2 bases from J, the junction kept 10 bases outside the gene matches. CDR1 and CDR2 (germline): ENHRY, SYGVKD. CDR3 size: 16 residues. CDR3 sequence (DNA): TGTGCCATCAAAGCGGGAGGAAGGGGGTCCACAGATACGCAGTATTTT. Translated, it gives CAIKAGGRGSTDTQYF.

CDR3 sequence (DNA): TGTGCCAGCAGTTCGGGACAGCGAAACACCATATATTTT. Translating gives CASSSGQRNTIYF. The chain employs TRBV6-5 and TRBJ1-3; 7 nucleotides line up with TRBD1. In germline, CDR1 is MNHEY, CDR2 SVGAGI. The CDR3 extends over 13 amino acids. Trimming removed 4 bases from V and 5 bases from J; junction bases left unmatched: 2.

The chain carries TRBV6-1 and TRBJ2-4; 10 bases are shared with TRBD1. The CDR3 runs to 19 residues. The V and J ends lost 4 bases and 2 bases, in that order; junction bases with no gene match: 14. Germline CDR1 is MNHNS and CDR2 is SASEGT. CDR3 sequence (DNA): TGTGCCAGCAGTGCAAGACAGGGGGCGACGGGAGAGACCAAAAACATTCAGTACTTC. This encodes CASSARQGATGETKNIQYF.